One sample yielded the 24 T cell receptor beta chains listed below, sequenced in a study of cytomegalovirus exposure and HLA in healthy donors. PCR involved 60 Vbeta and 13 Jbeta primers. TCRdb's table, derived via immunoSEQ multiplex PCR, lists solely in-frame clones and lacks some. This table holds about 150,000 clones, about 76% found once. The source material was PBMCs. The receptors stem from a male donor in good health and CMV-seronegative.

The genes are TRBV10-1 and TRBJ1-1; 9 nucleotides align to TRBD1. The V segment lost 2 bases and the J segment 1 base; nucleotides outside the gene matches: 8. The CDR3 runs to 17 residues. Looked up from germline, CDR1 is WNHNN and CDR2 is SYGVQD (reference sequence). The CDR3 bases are TGCGCCAGCAGTGAGACAAAACAGGGGGCTAGGAACACTGAAGCTTTCTTT. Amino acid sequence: CASSETKQGARNTEAFF.

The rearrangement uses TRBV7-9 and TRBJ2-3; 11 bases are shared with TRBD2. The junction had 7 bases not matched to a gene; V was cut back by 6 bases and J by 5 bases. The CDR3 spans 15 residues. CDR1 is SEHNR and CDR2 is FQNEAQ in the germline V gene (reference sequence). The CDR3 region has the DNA TGTGCCAGCAGACCCCTCCTAGCGGGGGGAGATACGCAGTATTTT. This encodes CASRPLLAGGDTQYF. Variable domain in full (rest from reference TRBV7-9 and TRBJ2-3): DTGVSQNPRHKITKRGQNVTFRCDPISEHNRLYWYRQTLGQGPEFLTYFQNEAQLEKSRLLSDRFSAERPKGSFSTLEIQRTEQGDSAMYLCASRPLLAGGDTQYFGPGTRLTVL.

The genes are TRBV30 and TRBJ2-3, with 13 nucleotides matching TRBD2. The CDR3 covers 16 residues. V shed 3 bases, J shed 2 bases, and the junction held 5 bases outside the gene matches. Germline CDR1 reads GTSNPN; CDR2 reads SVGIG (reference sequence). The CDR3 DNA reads TGTGCCTGGAGGACTAGCGGGAGGAAAAACACAGATACGCAGTATTTT. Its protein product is CAWRTSGRKNTDTQYF.

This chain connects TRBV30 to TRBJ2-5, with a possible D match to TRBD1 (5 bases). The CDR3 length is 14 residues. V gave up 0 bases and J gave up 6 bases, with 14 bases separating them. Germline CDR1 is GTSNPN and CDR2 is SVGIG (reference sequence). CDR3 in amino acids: CAWSVSGLKKTQYF. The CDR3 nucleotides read TGTGCCTGGAGTGTATCAGGGTTGAAAAAGACCCAGTACTTC.

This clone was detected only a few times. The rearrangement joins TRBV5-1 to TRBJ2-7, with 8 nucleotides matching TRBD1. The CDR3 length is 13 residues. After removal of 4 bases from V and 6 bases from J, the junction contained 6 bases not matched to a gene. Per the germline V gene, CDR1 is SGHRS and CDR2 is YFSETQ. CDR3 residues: CASSATGAIEQYF. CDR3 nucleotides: TGCGCCAGCAGCGCGACAGGGGCAATCGAGCAGTACTTC.

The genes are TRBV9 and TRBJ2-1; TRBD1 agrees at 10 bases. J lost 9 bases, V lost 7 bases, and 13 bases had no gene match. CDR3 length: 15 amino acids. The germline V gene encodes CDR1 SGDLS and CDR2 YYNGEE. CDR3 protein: CASASGQGFVSEQFF. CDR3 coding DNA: TGTGCCAGCGCCTCGGGACAGGGGTTTGTATCTGAGCAGTTCTTC.

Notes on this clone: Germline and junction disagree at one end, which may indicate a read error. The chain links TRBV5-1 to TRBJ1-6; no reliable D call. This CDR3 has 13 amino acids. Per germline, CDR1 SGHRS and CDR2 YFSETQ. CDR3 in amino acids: CASRLELYSPLHF. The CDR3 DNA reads TGCGCCAGCAGATTGGAACTATATTCACCCCTCCACTTT.

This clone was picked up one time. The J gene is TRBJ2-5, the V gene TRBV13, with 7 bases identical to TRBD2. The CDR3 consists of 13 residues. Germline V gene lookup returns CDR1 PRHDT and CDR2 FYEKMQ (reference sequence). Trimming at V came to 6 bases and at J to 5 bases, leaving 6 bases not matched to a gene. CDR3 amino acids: CASRRLAAETQYF. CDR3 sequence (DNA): TGTGCCAGCAGGAGGCTAGCGGCTGAGACCCAGTACTTC.

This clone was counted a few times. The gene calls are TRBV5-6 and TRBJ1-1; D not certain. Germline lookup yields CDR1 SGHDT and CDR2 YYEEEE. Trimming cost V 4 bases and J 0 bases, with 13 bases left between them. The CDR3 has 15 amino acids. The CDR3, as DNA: TGTGCCAGCAGCCTGGGCCAGATCATGAACACTGAAGCTTTCTTT. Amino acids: CASSLGQIMNTEAFF.

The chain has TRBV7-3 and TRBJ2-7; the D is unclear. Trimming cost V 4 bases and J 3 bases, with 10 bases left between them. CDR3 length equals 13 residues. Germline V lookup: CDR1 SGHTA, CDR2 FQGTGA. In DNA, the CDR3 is TGTGCCAGCAGCTCCCGCCCCGGCTACGAGCAGTACTTC. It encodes CASSSRPGYEQYF.

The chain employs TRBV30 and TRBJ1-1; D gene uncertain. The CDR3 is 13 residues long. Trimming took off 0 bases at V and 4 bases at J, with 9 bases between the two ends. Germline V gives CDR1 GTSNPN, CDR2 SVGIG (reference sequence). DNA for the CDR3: TGTGCCTGGAGTGTTAGTCGGGGCACTGAAGCTTTCTTT. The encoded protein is CAWSVSRGTEAFF.

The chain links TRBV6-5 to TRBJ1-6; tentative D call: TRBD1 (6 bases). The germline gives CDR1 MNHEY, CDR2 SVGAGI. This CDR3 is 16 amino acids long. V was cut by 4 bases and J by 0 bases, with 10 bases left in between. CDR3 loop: CASSSTGYSYNSPLHF. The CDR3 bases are TGTGCCAGCAGTTCTACAGGGTACTCCTATAATTCACCCCTCCACTTT.

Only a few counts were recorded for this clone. The CDR3 DNA sequence: TGTGCCAGCCTTCTTGCGGCTTACGAGCAGTACTTC. This gives the protein CASLLAAYEQYF. V usage is TRBV6-1 and J usage is TRBJ2-7; D is uncertain. V was shortened by 8 bases and J by 4 bases, with 12 bases between the two germline ends. CDR1 and CDR2 (germline): MNHNS, SASEGT. The length of the CDR3 is 12 residues.

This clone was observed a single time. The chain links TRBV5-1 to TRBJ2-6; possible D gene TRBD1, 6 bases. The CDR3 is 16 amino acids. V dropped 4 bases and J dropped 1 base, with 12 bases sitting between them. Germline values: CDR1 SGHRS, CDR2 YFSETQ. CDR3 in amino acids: CASSQQTGSGANVLTF. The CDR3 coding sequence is TGCGCCAGCAGCCAACAGACAGGATCTGGGGCCAACGTCCTGACTTTC.

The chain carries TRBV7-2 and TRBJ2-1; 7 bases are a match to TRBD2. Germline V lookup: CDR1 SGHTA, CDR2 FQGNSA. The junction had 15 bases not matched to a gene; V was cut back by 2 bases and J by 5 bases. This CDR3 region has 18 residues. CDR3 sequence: CASSLRPAYGGGDNEQFF. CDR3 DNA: TGTGCCAGCAGCTTAAGGCCCGCCTATGGCGGGGGAGACAATGAGCAGTTCTTC.

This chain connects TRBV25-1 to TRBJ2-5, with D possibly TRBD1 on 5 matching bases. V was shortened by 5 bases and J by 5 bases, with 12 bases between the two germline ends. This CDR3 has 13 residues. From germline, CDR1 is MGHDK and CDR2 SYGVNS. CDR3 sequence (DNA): TGTGCCAGCAGTCTTCAGGGTTGGGAGACCCAGTACTTC. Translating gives CASSLQGWETQYF.

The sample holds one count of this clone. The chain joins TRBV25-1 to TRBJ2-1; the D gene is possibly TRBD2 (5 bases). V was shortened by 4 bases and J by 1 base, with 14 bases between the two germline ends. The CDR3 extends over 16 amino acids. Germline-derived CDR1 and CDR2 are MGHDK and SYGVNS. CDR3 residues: CASSGDGEKSYNEQFF. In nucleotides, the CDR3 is TGTGCCAGCAGTGGCGACGGGGAAAAATCCTACAATGAGCAGTTCTTC.

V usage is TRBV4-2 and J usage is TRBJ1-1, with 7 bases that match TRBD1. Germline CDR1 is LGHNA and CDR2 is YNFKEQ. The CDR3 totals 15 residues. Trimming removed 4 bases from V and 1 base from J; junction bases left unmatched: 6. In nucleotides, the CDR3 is TGTGCCAGCAGCCTTACAGGGGCCCGGAACACTGAAGCTTTCTTT. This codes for CASSLTGARNTEAFF.

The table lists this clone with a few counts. The CDR3 sequence is CASSDPGQGVGEQYF. Written as DNA, the CDR3 is TGTGCCAGCAGTGACCCGGGACAGGGAGTGGGGGAGCAGTACTTC. The rearrangement links TRBV25-1 to TRBJ2-7; 9 nucleotides agree with TRBD1. Trimming at V came to 3 bases and at J to 7 bases, leaving 10 bases not matched to a gene. The CDR3 length is 15 residues. Germline CDR1 reads MGHDK; CDR2 reads SYGVNS.

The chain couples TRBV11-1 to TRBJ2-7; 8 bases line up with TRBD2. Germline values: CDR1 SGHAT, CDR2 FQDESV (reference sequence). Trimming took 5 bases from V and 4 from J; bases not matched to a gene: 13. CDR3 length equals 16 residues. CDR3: CASSNLKRESIYEQYF. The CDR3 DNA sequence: TGTGCCAGCAGCAACCTTAAGCGGGAGTCAATTTACGAGCAGTACTTC.

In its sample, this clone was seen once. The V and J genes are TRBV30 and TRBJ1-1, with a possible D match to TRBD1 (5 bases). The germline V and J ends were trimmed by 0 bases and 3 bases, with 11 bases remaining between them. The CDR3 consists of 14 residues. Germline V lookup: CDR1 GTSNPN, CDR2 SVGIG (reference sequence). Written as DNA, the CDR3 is TGTGCCTGGAGTGTAGGGGCAGCAGACACTGAAGCTTTCTTT. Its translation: CAWSVGAADTEAFF. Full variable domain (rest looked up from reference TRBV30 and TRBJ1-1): SQTIHQWPATLVQPVGSPLSLECTVEGTSNPNLYWYRQAAGRGLQLLFYSVGIGQISSEVPQNLSASRPQDRQFILSSKKLLLSDSGFYLCAWSVGAADTEAFFGQGTRLTVV.

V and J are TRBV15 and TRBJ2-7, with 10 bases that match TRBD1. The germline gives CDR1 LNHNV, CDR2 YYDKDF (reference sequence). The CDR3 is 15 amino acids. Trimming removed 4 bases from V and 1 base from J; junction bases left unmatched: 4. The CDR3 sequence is CATSIGQGDSYEQYF. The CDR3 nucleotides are TGTGCCACCAGCATCGGACAGGGGGATTCCTACGAGCAGTACTTC.

The CDR3 DNA is TGTGCCAGCAGCCTTTCGGGTACTTTCAATGAGCAGTTCTTC. Protein: CASSLSGTFNEQFF. V gene TRBV14 combines with J gene TRBJ2-1; D is undetermined. Trimming stripped 4 bases from V and 6 bases from J, with 13 bases between. The CDR3 has 14 residues. Germline-derived CDR1 and CDR2 are SGHDN and FVKESK.

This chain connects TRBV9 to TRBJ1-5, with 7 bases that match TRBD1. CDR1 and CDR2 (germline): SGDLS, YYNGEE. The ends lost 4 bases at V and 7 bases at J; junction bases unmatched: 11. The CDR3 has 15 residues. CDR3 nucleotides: TGTGCCAGCAGCTCCTCTGGACAGGTGGGCCAGCCCCAGCATTTT. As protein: CASSSSGQVGQPQHF.